This record concerns one TCR beta chain sequence. Its antigen is as yet unknown. The method was immunoSEQ multiplex PCR; TCRdb's version includes in-frame clones alone and lacks a portion of them. The table records fewer than 80,000 clones, approximately 95% of them present only once. Only cases whose brain tissue showed the highest T cell transcript signatures were sequenced. Before surgery, patients took at least one anti-epileptic drug. The data are from a study of brain T cells in children with intractable seizures. Findings and limits, study-wide: Clones missing pre-surgery may reflect undersampling of that blood sample. Viral specificity was inferred only from CDR3 similarity; HCMV serostatus was unknown.

V lost 5 bases to trimming and J lost 3 bases; unmatched junction nucleotides: 9. This CDR3 has 15 residues. Germline CDR1 and CDR2: MNHEY and SVGAGI. The V gene is TRBV6-5, the J gene TRBJ2-7; 8 bases are a match to TRBD1. The source of this sequence is a boy younger than two with focal cortical dysplasia and intractable seizures. Sample: peripheral blood, taken at surgery. CDR3 loop: CASSQRQGRLYEQYF. CDR3 DNA sequence: TGTGCCAGCAGTCAAAGACAGGGGAGACTCTACGAGCAGTACTTC.